Listed here are 25 T cell receptor beta chains from one sample, sequenced in a study of long-term antiretroviral therapy in people with HIV. Assay version v3.0 of immunoSEQ was used, and it was run at survey level. Profiling relied on immunoSEQ multiplex PCR, and the TCRdb table lists in-frame clones only, not all of them. The repertoire has about 11,000 clones, about four fifths of them found once; the top ten carry roughly 12%. Sequenced here: unsorted PBMCs, sampled 1.2 years after starting antiretroviral therapy. These receptors came from a middle-aged man with HIV.

Here the CDR3 DNA reads TGTGCCAGCAGCTTAGTTCCTCCCCCTAGCCGAGATACGCAGTATTTT. It translates to CASSLVPPPSRDTQYF. The J gene is TRBJ2-3, the V gene TRBV7-6, with D possibly being TRBD2 (5 bases). Trimming removed 1 base from V and 5 bases from J, with 16 bases in between. This CDR3 comprises 16 residues. Germline V gene sequence: CDR1 SGHVS, CDR2 FNYEAQ.

The rearrangement joins TRBV18 to TRBJ2-1; a weak D match, TRBD2 (6 bases). There are 13 residues in the CDR3. The V and J ends lost 6 bases and 0 bases respectively, with 6 bases between them. Germline V CDR1 and CDR2: KGHSH, LQKENI. This CDR3 is CASSTSSYNEQFF. In nucleotides, the CDR3 is TGTGCCAGCTCGACTAGCTCCTACAATGAGCAGTTCTTC.

This chain uses TRBV7-2 with TRBJ2-1, with 8 positions matching TRBD2. CDR1 is SGHTA, CDR2 FQGNSA, per germline. The CDR3 extends over 14 amino acids. V lost 1 base and J lost 7; bases outside the gene matches: 3. CDR3 loop: CASSLVAGRNEQFF. DNA for the CDR3: TGTGCCAGCAGCTTAGTAGCGGGGAGGAATGAGCAGTTCTTC.

The chain has TRBV27 and TRBJ2-7; 8 positions agree with TRBD2. The CDR3 extends over 16 amino acids. Germline-derived CDR1 and CDR2 are MNHEY and SMNVEV (reference sequence). The V and J ends lost 6 bases and 4 bases, in that order; junction bases with no gene match: 14. Here the CDR3 DNA reads TGTGCCAGCAGCCCCCAGGTCATGGCTAGCGGGTACGAGCAGTACTTC. Translating gives CASSPQVMASGYEQYF.

V and J are TRBV10-1 and TRBJ2-2; D possibly corresponds to TRBD1 (5 bases). The CDR3 length is 13 residues. In germline, CDR1 is WNHNN, CDR2 SYGVQD (reference sequence). V was pared by 9 bases and J by 2 bases, with 10 bases between. The DNA of the CDR3 is TGCGCCAGTGGCGACAGCAACACCGGGGAGCTGTTTTTT. It encodes CASGDSNTGELFF.

CDR3 in DNA: TGCGCCAGCAGCCAAGGCCCTGGACAGATGAACACTGAAGCTTTCTTT. Its translation is CASSQGPGQMNTEAFF. The chain uses TRBV4-3 and TRBJ1-1, with D possibly being TRBD1 (6 bases). Germline V gene sequence: CDR1 LGHNA, CDR2 YSLEER. CDR3 length: 16 amino acids. V lost 1 base to trimming and J lost 0 bases, with 12 bases between them.

The chain is built from TRBV7-2 and TRBJ1-6; no reliable D call. V was cut by 4 bases and J by 9 bases, with 13 bases left in between. The CDR3 loop spans 14 amino acids. Germline CDR1 reads SGHTA; CDR2 reads FQGNSA. CDR3: CASSSYDISSPLHF. DNA of the CDR3: TGTGCCAGCAGCTCATACGATATAAGTTCACCCCTCCACTTT.

As for this clone: An end of the junction differs from the germline gene, which may be a read error. This sequence joins TRBV6-6 and TRBJ1-2; D not resolved. CDR1 and CDR2 (germline): MNHNY, SVGAGI (reference sequence). The CDR3 runs to 14 residues. Here the CDR3 DNA reads TGTGCCATCAGTGAGGCTCCGAATAACTATGGCTACACCTTC. It codes for CAISEAPNNYGYTF.

The gene calls are TRBV4-3 and TRBJ1-5; no firm D call. CDR3 length equals 15 residues. Germline V gives CDR1 LGHNA, CDR2 YSLEER. Trimming left V 1 base short and J 6 bases short, with 13 bases between. CDR3 amino acids: CASSQGHTLAQPQHF. DNA of the CDR3: TGCGCCAGCAGCCAAGGACATACCCTCGCTCAGCCCCAGCATTTT.

V and J are TRBV19 and TRBJ1-6, with TRBD1 identical over 7 bases. Germline V gene data show CDR1 as LNHDA and CDR2 as SQIVND (reference sequence). The CDR3 has 15 amino acids. The J segment lost 0 bases and the V segment lost 9 bases, leaving 5 bases of the junction unmatched. The CDR3 DNA sequence: TGTGCCAGCAGGGGGATAAGCTCCTATAATTCACCCCTCCACTTT. It specifies CASRGISSYNSPLHF.

CDR3 sequence reads: CASSIVDAGELFF. The CDR3 DNA reads as TGTGCCAGTAGTATTGTAGACGCCGGGGAGCTGTTTTTT. The rearrangement links TRBV19 to TRBJ2-2; D is unresolved. The CDR3 covers 13 residues. CDR1 is LNHDA, CDR2 SQIVND, per germline (reference sequence). V lost 3 bases and J 6 bases, leaving 8 bases between the germline ends.

J is TRBJ2-7 and V is TRBV19; 9 nucleotides line up with TRBD1. This CDR3 spans 16 amino acids. CDR1 and CDR2 (germline): LNHDA, SQIVND (reference sequence). Trimming took 4 bases from V and 1 from J; bases not matched to a gene: 8. In DNA form, the CDR3 reads TGTGCCAGTAGTAAGGGGACAGGGATACTTTCCTACGAGCAGTACTTC. Its translation: CASSKGTGILSYEQYF.

The CDR3 spells CASRGGQRSNEQFF. The CDR3 bases are TGTGCCAGCAGGGGGGGACAGAGAAGCAATGAGCAGTTCTTC. The chain employs TRBV6-1 and TRBJ2-1, with a tentative D call TRBD1 (7 bases). Germline V gives CDR1 MNHNS, CDR2 SASEGT. The CDR3 is 14 residues long. V dropped 6 bases and J dropped 6 bases, with 15 bases sitting between them.

V gene TRBV5-6 combines with J gene TRBJ1-4; D remains unclear. The V and J ends lost 1 base and 8 bases respectively, with 9 bases between them. From germline, CDR1 is SGHDT and CDR2 YYEEEE. CDR3 length: 13 amino acids. The CDR3 is CASSLSRGEKLFF. The CDR3 bases are TGTGCCAGCAGCTTGTCGCGAGGGGAAAAACTGTTTTTT.

This rearrangement joins TRBV30 to TRBJ1-4; D gene ambiguous. The V and J ends lost 2 bases and 13 bases respectively, with 14 bases between them. The CDR3 spans 12 residues. The V gene's germline CDR1 is GTSNPN and CDR2 SVGIG (reference sequence). The CDR3 nucleotides are TGTGCCTGGAGTTTGACCGCTCGCGGACTGTTTTTT. Its protein is CAWSLTARGLFF.

The chain carries TRBV6-6 and TRBJ2-7; no reliable D call. Trimming shortened V by 7 bases and J by 5 bases, and 9 bases separated the two germline ends. CDR1 is MNHNY, CDR2 SVGAGI, per germline (reference sequence). CDR3 size: 11 residues. This CDR3 is CASNGPHEQYF. For the CDR3, the DNA is TGTGCCAGCAATGGGCCCCACGAGCAGTACTTC.

For this clone: A junction end diverges from the germline sequence, so it may reflect a read error. V is TRBV19 and J is TRBJ2-5; TRBD1 matches 8 bases. The CDR3 extends over 16 amino acids. Looked up from germline, CDR1 is LNHDA and CDR2 is SQIVND (reference sequence). The CDR3 DNA sequence: TGTGCCAGTAGTCCTTCGGCAGGGGGCGTTCGGGAGAGCCAGTACTTC. Translated, it gives CASSPSAGGVRESQYF.

This clone turned up a few times. The chain recombines TRBV4-2 with TRBJ2-2, with D perhaps given as TRBD1 or TRBD2 (5 bases each). Trimming cost V 4 bases and J 6 bases, with 12 bases left between them. Germline-derived CDR1 and CDR2 are LGHNA and YNFKEQ. The CDR3 has 14 residues. CDR3 nucleotide sequence: TGTGCCAGCAGCCGGACCCAGGGACCCGGGGAGCTGTTTTTT. It codes for CASSRTQGPGELFF.

This rearrangement joins TRBV19 to TRBJ2-3; D perhaps matches TRBD2 (6 bases). The CDR3 contains 15 residues. Per the germline V gene, CDR1 is LNHDA and CDR2 is SQIVND (reference sequence). Trimming took off 5 bases at V and 1 base at J, with 13 bases between the two ends. CDR3 nucleotide sequence: TGTGCCAGTAGTCCCTTAAGGGAGGGCACAGATACGCAGTATTTT. Amino acid sequence: CASSPLREGTDTQYF.

The table lists this clone with a few counts. The J gene is TRBJ1-2, the V gene TRBV4-3; D not resolved. The ends were cut back, 2 bases at V and 0 bases at J, with 10 bases in the middle. The CDR3 spans 15 residues. Germline CDR1 LGHNA, CDR2 YSLEER. Written as DNA, the CDR3 is TGCGCCAGCAGCCAATCCCGGGGATCTAACTATGGCTACACCTTC. Amino acids: CASSQSRGSNYGYTF.

The chain has TRBV27 and TRBJ2-1, with 9 bases lining up with TRBD1. CDR1 is MNHEY and CDR2 is SMNVEV in the germline V gene (reference sequence). V shed 7 bases and J 4 bases; nucleotides not matched to a gene: 8. The CDR3 consists of 15 residues. CDR3 loop: CASNPTGGGYNEQFF. The CDR3 nucleotides are TGTGCCAGCAATCCAACAGGGGGCGGTTACAATGAGCAGTTCTTC.

This CDR3 is CASSQEDGYEQYF. CDR3 bases: TGCGCCAGCAGCCAAGAAGACGGATACGAGCAGTACTTC. The V and J genes are TRBV4-1 and TRBJ2-7; D is ambiguous. CDR3 length equals 13 residues. Germline CDR1 and CDR2: MGHRA and YSYEKL. V was cut by 0 bases and J by 4 bases, with 7 bases left in between.

The chain links TRBV19 to TRBJ2-2; 9 nucleotides agree with TRBD2. CDR1 is LNHDA and CDR2 is SQIVND in the germline V gene (reference sequence). CDR3 length: 14 residues. V lost 4 bases to trimming and J lost 7 bases; unmatched junction nucleotides: 4. CDR3 amino acids: CASSSGGAVGELFF. The DNA of the CDR3 is TGTGCCAGTAGTAGCGGGGGGGCGGTCGGGGAGCTGTTTTTT.

This chain uses TRBV9 with TRBJ2-7; the D gene is possibly TRBD1 (6 bases). The V gene lost 4 bases and the J gene lost 4 bases, with 12 bases spanning the gap. CDR3 length: 13 amino acids. The germline V gene has CDR1 SGDLS and CDR2 YYNGEE. The CDR3 protein is CASSTRGGYEQYF. The CDR3 region has the DNA TGTGCCAGCAGCACCCGAGGGGGATACGAGCAGTACTTC.

This CDR3 reads CAWSAGTYTDTQYF. CDR3 nucleotide sequence: TGTGCCTGGAGTGCCGGGACCTACACAGATACGCAGTATTTT. The chain recombines TRBV30 with TRBJ2-3, with D possibly being TRBD1 or TRBD2 (5 bases each). The CDR3 sequence is 14 residues long. Germline values: CDR1 GTSNPN, CDR2 SVGIG (reference sequence). Trimming removed 1 base from V and 2 bases from J, with 10 bases in between.